This passage covers 15 T cell receptor beta chains from one sample sequenced in a study of blood T cell repertoires in COVID-19 (dated by TCRdb to the early 2020s). The method behind the library was the immunoSEQ multiplex PCR assay. TCRdb holds this immuneACCESS table with in-frame rearrangements only. Some clones are missing; in checked studies, unresolved V genes explain under half, and the rest has no known cause. This sample lists about 97,000 clones; around 84% were detected once. Jointly, the top ten make up around 2% of the sample. Sequencing was done on a sample of peripheral blood. These receptors were taken from a woman between 65 and 79 years old with active or convalescent COVID-19.

The chain joins TRBV7-2 to TRBJ1-3; 7 positions match TRBD1. The ends lost 4 bases at V and 0 bases at J; junction bases unmatched: 9. The length of the CDR3 is 17 residues. Germline values: CDR1 SGHTA, CDR2 FQGNSA. This CDR3 is CASSSIGTANSGNTIYF. The CDR3 DNA follows: TGTGCCAGCAGCTCCATCGGGACAGCGAACTCTGGAAACACCATATATTTT.

The chain carries TRBV24-1 and TRBJ1-5, with D tentatively TRBD1 (6 bases). Germline assignment: CDR1 KGHDR and CDR2 SFDVKD. Trimming removed 3 bases from V and 2 bases from J, with 13 bases in between. The CDR3 is 16 residues long. This CDR3 reads CATSDRTGMGNQPQHF. CDR3 bases: TGTGCCACCAGTGATCGAACAGGGATGGGCAATCAGCCCCAGCATTTT.

The chain recombines TRBV10-3 with TRBJ1-4, with TRBD1 as a possible D gene (5 bases). The CDR3 runs to 15 residues. CDR1 is ENHRY, CDR2 SYGVKD, per germline. The V end was cut by 6 bases, the J end by 8 bases, with 19 bases between. DNA of the CDR3: TGTGCCATCAGCGGAGGGTGGGGGGATGGCGAAAAACTGTTTTTT. It encodes CAISGGWGDGEKLFF.

Of note for this clone: Other DNA sequences in the same sample also yield this CDR3. The CDR3 DNA follows: TGTGCCAGCAGCTTCGGACAGTTGAACACTGAAGCTTTCTTT. It translates to CASSFGQLNTEAFF. The gene calls are TRBV5-4 and TRBJ1-1; weak D call: TRBD1 (6 bases). The CDR3 contains 14 residues. V dropped 2 bases and J dropped 0 bases, with 8 bases sitting between them. Germline V gene data show CDR1 as SGHNT and CDR2 as YYREEE (reference sequence).

Here the CDR3 DNA reads TGTGCCAGCAGTAAACTAGACAGGGGGGGCAATCAGCCCCAGCATTTT. This encodes CASSKLDRGGNQPQHF. The chain carries TRBV7-2 and TRBJ1-5; 9 bases match TRBD1. The CDR3 consists of 16 residues. J was trimmed by 2 bases and V by 6 bases; bases with no gene match: 8. Per the germline V gene, CDR1 is SGHTA and CDR2 is FQGNSA.

V and J are TRBV4-1 and TRBJ2-2; maybe TRBD1 (5 bases). There are 19 residues in the CDR3. The V and J ends lost 4 bases and 0 bases respectively, with 21 bases between them. Germline assignment: CDR1 MGHRA and CDR2 YSYEKL. This CDR3 reads CASSLELDRYRANTGELFF. The DNA for the CDR3 is TGCGCCAGCAGCCTAGAGCTCGACAGATATCGGGCGAACACCGGGGAGCTGTTTTTT.

This clone was seen a single time. The CDR3 region has the DNA TGTGCCAGCAGCCCCACAGGGGGAAGTTCACCCCTCCACTTT. Translation: CASSPTGGSSPLHF. The chain couples TRBV7-3 to TRBJ1-6; 8 bases agree with TRBD1. With V trimmed by 5 bases and J by 9 bases, 6 bases remained unmatched. The CDR3 spans 14 residues. Germline CDR1 reads SGHTA; CDR2 reads FQGTGA.

This sequence joins TRBV6-2 or TRBV6-3 and TRBJ2-1; TRBD2 matches 9 bases. Germline loops: CDR1 MNHEY, CDR2 SVGEGT. The V segment lost 2 bases and the J segment 5 bases; nucleotides outside the gene matches: 4. CDR3 length: 15 residues. DNA of the CDR3: TGTGCCAGCAGTTACCGGGCGGGAGGGAACAATGAGCAGTTCTTC. Translating it yields CASSYRAGGNNEQFF.

The rearrangement links TRBV24-1 to TRBJ2-3; TRBD2 agrees at 7 bases. Losses at the gene ends were 5 bases for V and 2 bases for J; bases not matched to a gene: 3. The germline V gene encodes CDR1 KGHDR and CDR2 SFDVKD. The CDR3 is 14 residues long. CDR3 loop: CATSAAGVTDTQYF. CDR3 coding DNA: TGTGCCACCAGTGCGGCGGGAGTCACAGATACGCAGTATTTT.

This clone is categorized as medium-sized. The chain recombines TRBV30 with TRBJ2-1; D unresolved. Trimming took off 0 bases at V and 5 bases at J, with 5 bases between the two ends. This CDR3 contains 12 residues. The germline V gene encodes CDR1 GTSNPN and CDR2 SVGIG (reference sequence). The CDR3 region has the DNA TGTGCCTGGAGTGTAACAGACAATGAGCAGTTCTTC. Its translation: CAWSVTDNEQFF.

This clone was detected a few times. The CDR3 sequence: CATSLGHNQPQHF. Here the CDR3 DNA reads TGTGCCACCTCCCTCGGACACAATCAGCCCCAGCATTTT. V and J are TRBV19 and TRBJ1-5; D may be TRBD1 (5 bases). Germline V gene lookup returns CDR1 LNHDA and CDR2 SQIVND (reference sequence). Deletions cut 10 bases from V and 3 bases from J, with 13 bases between. The CDR3 is 13 amino acids.

J is TRBJ2-5 and V is TRBV6-1, with D possibly TRBD2 on 6 matching bases. Germline V gene lookup returns CDR1 MNHNS and CDR2 SASEGT. Trimming took off 1 base at V and 5 bases at J, with 17 bases between the two ends. This CDR3 region has 16 residues. The CDR3 region is CASSEGPLGGRETQYF. For the CDR3, the DNA is TGTGCCAGCAGTGAAGGACCCTTGGGGGGAAGGGAGACCCAGTACTTC.

This clone came up once. The V and J genes are TRBV6-1 and TRBJ2-7, with TRBD1 as a possible D gene (6 bases). The germline V and J ends were trimmed by 4 bases and 0 bases, with 16 bases remaining between them. The length of the CDR3 is 16 residues. Germline lookup yields CDR1 MNHNS and CDR2 SASEGT. The CDR3 loop is CASSGRREGGSYEQYF. CDR3 bases: TGTGCCAGCAGTGGAAGACGGGAAGGGGGCTCCTACGAGCAGTACTTC.

The chain combines TRBV3-1 (or the pseudogene TRBV3-2) with TRBJ1-4; tentatively, D is TRBD1 (5 bases). Trimming stripped 1 base from V and 3 bases from J, with 12 bases between. The length of the CDR3 is 16 residues. The germline CDR1 and CDR2 sequences are LGHDT and YNNKEL (reference sequence). CDR3 sequence reads: CASSQGGGTANEKLFF. In nucleotides, the CDR3 is TGTGCCAGCAGCCAAGGGGGGGGTACAGCTAATGAAAAACTGTTTTTT.

J is TRBJ1-6 and V is TRBV4-1; 8 bases are a match to TRBD1. V dropped 3 bases and J dropped 3; count of bases not matched to a gene: 7. Germline V lookup: CDR1 MGHRA, CDR2 YSYEKL. This CDR3 contains 17 residues. The CDR3 DNA reads TGCGCCAGCAGCCAGAAAACAGGGGGACTCTATAATTCACCCCTCCACTTT. This sequence encodes CASSQKTGGLYNSPLHF.